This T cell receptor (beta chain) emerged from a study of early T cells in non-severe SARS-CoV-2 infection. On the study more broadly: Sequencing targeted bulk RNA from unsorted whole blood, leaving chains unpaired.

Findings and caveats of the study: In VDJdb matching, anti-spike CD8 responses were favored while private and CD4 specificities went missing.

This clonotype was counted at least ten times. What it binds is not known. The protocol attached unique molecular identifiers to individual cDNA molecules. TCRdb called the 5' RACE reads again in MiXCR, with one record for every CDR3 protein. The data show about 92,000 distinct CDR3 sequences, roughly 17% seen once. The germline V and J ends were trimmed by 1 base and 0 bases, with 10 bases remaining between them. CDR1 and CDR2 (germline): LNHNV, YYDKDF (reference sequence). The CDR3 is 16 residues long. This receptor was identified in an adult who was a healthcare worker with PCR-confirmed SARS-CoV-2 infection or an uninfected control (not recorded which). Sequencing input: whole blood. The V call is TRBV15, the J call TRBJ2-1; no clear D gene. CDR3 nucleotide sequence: TGTGCCACCAGCAGAGGAAGCGTGTACTCCTACAATGAGCAGTTCTTC. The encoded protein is CATSRGSVYSYNEQFF.